The 25 T cell receptor beta chains given below trace back to one sample, sequenced in a study of blood T cell repertoires in COVID-19. Profiled with immunoSEQ multiplex PCR; TCRdb holds only in-frame clones, not every one. The table includes about 47,000 clones, 65% to 85% detected once. The sample consisted of peripheral blood. These receptors came from a man in his fifties or sixties with acute or convalescent COVID-19.

The gene calls are TRBV7-2 and TRBJ1-5; 9 nucleotides agree with TRBD1. V lost 5 bases and J lost 6; bases outside the gene matches: 8. The CDR3 has 15 residues. The germline V gene encodes CDR1 SGHTA and CDR2 FQGNSA. This chain's CDR3 is CASSQIQGAGQPQHF. For the CDR3, the DNA is TGTGCCAGCAGCCAGATACAGGGGGCGGGTCAGCCCCAGCATTTT.

This chain uses TRBV9 with TRBJ2-2, with a possible D match to TRBD1 (6 bases). Between the trimmed V and J ends, which lost 0 bases and 6 bases, there was a span of 9 bases. Per the germline V gene, CDR1 is SGDLS and CDR2 is YYNGEE. The CDR3 totals 14 residues. CDR3 in amino acids: CASSVVGGPGELFF. CDR3 nucleotides: TGTGCCAGCAGCGTAGTTGGGGGCCCCGGGGAGCTGTTTTTT.

The J gene is TRBJ2-2, the V gene TRBV27; 7 bases fit TRBD2. The CDR3 has 15 amino acids. Losses at the gene ends were 7 bases for V and 4 bases for J; bases not matched to a gene: 9. Per germline, CDR1 MNHEY and CDR2 SMNVEV (reference sequence). The CDR3 is CASKSAGVGTGELFF. CDR3 bases: TGTGCCAGCAAGTCGGCGGGAGTGGGCACCGGGGAGCTGTTTTTT.

The V call is TRBV9, the J call TRBJ2-2; D is unresolved. Looked up from germline, CDR1 is SGDLS and CDR2 is YYNGEE. V lost 0 bases and J lost 6, with 15 bases in between. The CDR3 loop spans 16 amino acids. The CDR3 spells CASSVGSPHVAGELFF. The CDR3 DNA reads as TGTGCCAGCAGCGTAGGTAGCCCTCATGTGGCCGGGGAGCTGTTTTTT.

The chain recombines TRBV11-3 with TRBJ2-1; 11 positions match TRBD2. There are 15 residues in the CDR3. The V gene end was trimmed by 2 bases and the J gene end by 4 bases; junction bases not matched to a gene: 1. Germline V gene lookup returns CDR1 SGHNT and CDR2 YENEEA. As DNA, the CDR3 is TGTGCCAGCAGCTTAAGACTAGCGGGGTACAATGAGCAGTTCTTC. Translation gives CASSLRLAGYNEQFF.

The chain carries TRBV5-1 and TRBJ2-3; TRBD2 matches 8 bases. CDR3 size: 17 residues. CDR1 is SGHRS and CDR2 is YFSETQ in the germline V gene. Trimming removed 4 bases from V and 0 bases from J; junction bases left unmatched: 10. CDR3 amino acids: CASSKGLERRSTDTQYF. The CDR3, as DNA: TGCGCCAGCAGCAAGGGACTAGAGAGGCGTAGCACAGATACGCAGTATTTT.

The V and J genes are TRBV25-1 and TRBJ2-7; 13 nucleotides match TRBD2. The CDR3 is 14 amino acids. V shed 6 bases and J 1 base; nucleotides not matched to a gene: 0. Per the germline V gene, CDR1 is MGHDK and CDR2 is SYGVNS. CDR3 coding DNA: TGTGCCAGCAGGACTAGCGGGAGGTCCTACGAGCAGTACTTC. As protein: CASRTSGRSYEQYF.

The V gene is TRBV7-9, the J gene TRBJ1-2, with D uncertain. Germline loops: CDR1 SEHNR, CDR2 FQNEAQ (reference sequence). The V gene lost 2 bases and the J gene lost 5 bases, with 12 bases spanning the gap. This CDR3 has 14 amino acids. CDR3 nucleotides: TGTGCCAGCAGCTTAAAGTTCCAGTTGTATGGCTACACCTTC. It is translated as CASSLKFQLYGYTF.

In its sample, this clone ranks as medium-sized (0.01 to 0.1%). The rearrangement joins TRBV6-6 to TRBJ2-1, with 8 nucleotides matching TRBD2. CDR3 length: 16 residues. After removal of 6 bases from V and 9 bases from J, the junction contained 16 bases not matched to a gene. Per germline, CDR1 MNHNY and CDR2 SVGAGI (reference sequence). This CDR3 reads CASSHEIAGLGGEQFF. CDR3 DNA: TGTGCCAGCAGCCACGAAATAGCGGGGCTAGGGGGTGAGCAGTTCTTC.

V gene TRBV7-8 combines with J gene TRBJ2-3; 7 bases match TRBD2. The CDR3 consists of 16 residues. Germline V gene data show CDR1 as SGHVS and CDR2 as FQNEAQ. Trimming at V came to 4 bases and at J to 2 bases, leaving 9 bases not matched to a gene. This chain's CDR3 is CASSSLKRGHTDTQYF. The CDR3 DNA reads as TGTGCCAGCAGCTCGCTCAAGCGGGGCCACACAGATACGCAGTATTTT.

This chain uses TRBV5-6 with TRBJ2-2; 8 nucleotides agree with TRBD1. Per germline, CDR1 SGHDT and CDR2 YYEEEE. This CDR3 is built from 18 residues. The V gene end was trimmed by 2 bases and the J gene end by 4 bases; junction bases not matched to a gene: 13. This CDR3 is CASSFYMRQGRSTGELFF. The CDR3 nucleotides read TGTGCCAGCAGCTTTTATATGCGACAGGGGAGGTCCACCGGGGAGCTGTTTTTT. The full variable domain, in which reference TRBV5-6 and TRBJ2-2 provide the parts outside the CDR3, is DAGVTQSPTHLIKTRGQQVTLRCSPKSGHDTVSWYQQALGQGPQFIFQYYEEEERQRGNFPDRFSGHQFPNYSSELNVNALLLGDSALYLCASSFYMRQGRSTGELFFGEGSRLTVL.

This chain connects TRBV4-1 to TRBJ1-5, with TRBD1 as a possible D gene (6 bases). Germline loops: CDR1 MGHRA, CDR2 YSYEKL. Between the trimmed V and J ends, which lost 0 bases and 4 bases, there was a span of 10 bases. The CDR3 sequence is 15 residues long. This CDR3 reads CASSQDRGRNQPQHF. The CDR3 nucleotides are TGCGCCAGCAGCCAAGACAGGGGTAGGAATCAGCCCCAGCATTTT.

The rearrangement joins TRBV9 to TRBJ2-1; 12 positions agree with TRBD1. J was trimmed by 7 bases and V by 4 bases; bases with no gene match: 15. Looked up from germline, CDR1 is SGDLS and CDR2 is YYNGEE. This CDR3 region has 18 residues. Written as DNA, the CDR3 is TGTGCCAGCAGCTCTCGCCGCCCGGGACAGGGGGCTTGGAATGAGCAGTTCTTC. Protein: CASSSRRPGQGAWNEQFF.

The genes are TRBV6-1 and TRBJ1-1; TRBD1 matches 7 bases. V lost 6 bases, J lost 5 bases, and 9 bases stayed unmatched. Germline assignment: CDR1 MNHNS and CDR2 SASEGT. This CDR3 spans 14 amino acids. The CDR3 reads CASSYRGERTEAFF. The CDR3 DNA follows: TGTGCCAGCAGCTACAGGGGAGAGAGGACTGAAGCTTTCTTT.

V gene TRBV14 combines with J gene TRBJ2-3; D might be TRBD1 (5 bases). The germline CDR1 and CDR2 sequences are SGHDN and FVKESK. The V and J ends lost 5 bases and 0 bases respectively, with 9 bases between them. The CDR3 contains 14 residues. CDR3 nucleotide sequence: TGTGCCAGCAGCATAAGACAGAGCACAGATACGCAGTATTTT. Translated: CASSIRQSTDTQYF.

The chain couples TRBV5-4 to TRBJ1-5; D not certain. Germline values: CDR1 SGHNT, CDR2 YYREEE (reference sequence). Trimming left V 2 bases short and J 1 base short, with 10 bases between. This CDR3 region has 15 residues. The CDR3 nucleotides read TGTGCCAGCAGCTTCACACCCCCGAGCAATCAGCCCCAGCATTTT. This translates into CASSFTPPSNQPQHF.

This rearrangement joins TRBV7-3 to TRBJ2-5; 9 nucleotides line up with TRBD1. With 5 bases clipped from V and 5 bases from J, the junction kept 6 bases outside the gene matches. The length of the CDR3 is 14 residues. CDR1 and CDR2 (germline): SGHTA, FQGTGA. In nucleotides, the CDR3 is TGTGCCAGCAGCGCGGACAGGGGCTTTGAGACCCAGTACTTC. It yields the protein CASSADRGFETQYF.

This clone has only one observation. The chain recombines TRBV28 with TRBJ2-7, with 10 nucleotides matching TRBD1. The CDR3 covers 14 residues. The V segment lost 6 bases and the J segment 7 bases; nucleotides outside the gene matches: 9. Looked up from germline, CDR1 is MDHEN and CDR2 is SYDVKM. The CDR3 region is CASRPGTGEYEQYF. CDR3 nucleotide sequence: TGTGCCAGCAGACCCGGGACAGGGGAGTATGAGCAGTACTTC.

V usage is TRBV30 and J usage is TRBJ1-5; TRBD1 matches at 9 bases. V lost 0 bases to trimming and J lost 6 bases; unmatched junction nucleotides: 9. The length of the CDR3 is 16 residues. Germline loops: CDR1 GTSNPN, CDR2 SVGIG (reference sequence). The CDR3 sequence is CAWSVGLGQGGQPQHF. In nucleotides, the CDR3 is TGTGCCTGGAGTGTAGGTTTGGGACAGGGTGGTCAGCCCCAGCATTTT.

In its sample, this clone was seen a few times. The V gene is TRBV28, the J gene TRBJ2-7, with D possibly matching TRBD1 (6 bases). This CDR3 region has 14 residues. Trimming removed 6 bases at V and 1 base at J, with 13 bases between. CDR1 and CDR2 (germline): MDHEN, SYDVKM. CDR3 protein: CASRKPGQSYEQYF. The CDR3 DNA reads as TGTGCCAGCAGGAAACCAGGACAGTCCTACGAGCAGTACTTC.

V is TRBV3-1 (or the pseudogene TRBV3-2) and J is TRBJ2-3; 8 bases fit TRBD2. V gave up 0 bases and J gave up 0 bases; unmatched junction bases: 5. The length of the CDR3 is 17 residues. CDR1 is LGHDT and CDR2 is YNNKEL in the germline V gene (reference sequence). CDR3 protein: CASSQDIGGGSTDTQYF. CDR3 DNA: TGTGCCAGCAGCCAAGATATAGGCGGGGGGAGCACAGATACGCAGTATTTT.

The chain employs TRBV18 and TRBJ1-6, with D possibly TRBD1 on 5 matching bases. The CDR3 has 16 amino acids. Germline assignment: CDR1 KGHSH and CDR2 LQKENI. V gave up 2 bases and J gave up 7 bases, with 15 bases separating them. CDR3 protein: CASSPTTGGGNSPLHF. The CDR3 nucleotides are TGTGCCAGCTCACCAACCACCGGGGGAGGGAATTCACCCCTCCACTTT.

The gene calls are TRBV7-9 and TRBJ1-3; D may be TRBD1 (6 bases). Germline values: CDR1 SEHNR, CDR2 FQNEAQ (reference sequence). CDR3 size: 19 residues. With 1 base removed from V and 0 bases from J, the gap between germline ends came to 19 bases. For the CDR3, the DNA is TGTGCCAGCAGCTTAGAATCGGGGCAGGGGCGCCTCTCTGGAAACACCATATATTTT. It codes for CASSLESGQGRLSGNTIYF.

The chain carries TRBV20-1 and TRBJ1-2; TRBD1 matches at 8 bases. In germline, CDR1 is DFQATT, CDR2 SNEGSKA (reference sequence). The length of the CDR3 is 14 residues. The V gene end was trimmed by 3 bases and the J gene end by 6 bases; junction bases not matched to a gene: 9. For the CDR3, the DNA is TGCAGTGCTAGTCTACCCACAGGGGGGGATGGCTACACCTTC. Translated: CSASLPTGGDGYTF.

V usage is TRBV19 and J usage is TRBJ2-1; 10 bases are a match to TRBD2. V was pared by 4 bases and J by 1 base, with 1 base of the junction left unmatched. The CDR3 extends over 15 amino acids. The V gene's germline CDR1 is LNHDA and CDR2 SQIVND (reference sequence). The CDR3 is CASSRAGGSYNEQFF. Written as DNA, the CDR3 is TGTGCCAGTAGTAGAGCGGGGGGGTCCTACAATGAGCAGTTCTTC.